This TCR beta chain came from a study of OX40 agonist ivuxolimab in advanced cancers. About the study: Melanoma, hepatocellular carcinoma, head and neck or renal cell cancer occurred in dose-escalation patients.

Only in-frame clones appear in the TCRdb table, and some are missing; sequencing was by immunoSEQ multiplex PCR. The sample has more than 85,000 clones, roughly 90% seen once. This CDR3 contains 15 residues. Trimming took 3 bases from V and 0 from J, leaving 8 bases between them. In germline, CDR1 is SGHTA, CDR2 FQGNSA. V and J are TRBV7-2 and TRBJ2-2; D may be TRBD1 (6 bases). Sequences were derived from CD4+ or CD8+ T cells sorted from blood, sampled in a trial of the OX40 agonist ivuxolimab. The TCR originated in an adult with an advanced solid tumor such as melanoma, head and neck, liver or kidney cancer. The CDR3 loop is CASSFRTANTGELFF. For the CDR3, the DNA is TGTGCCAGCAGCTTCCGGACAGCGAACACCGGGGAGCTGTTTTTT.